This entry describes one T cell receptor (beta chain). Its antigen is unidentified. The entry originates in a study of cytomegalovirus exposure and HLA in healthy donors. PCR amplification relied on 60 Vbeta primers (plus 13 Jbeta primers). Assay used: immunoSEQ multiplex PCR; TCRdb lists only in-frame clones, some missing. The table records roughly 180,000 clones, roughly 84% of them present only once. Regarding the study as a whole: Most TCR beta V segments were productive about 90% or about 30% of the time in an earlier analysis. Presence/absence analyses supposed approximately even sequencing depth among donors. CMV serostatus was the sole immune exposure information available. Reports credit the classifier with highly specific, highly sensitive diagnosis of cytomegalovirus status.

This clonotype was obtained from a boy younger than 10 in good health and CMV-seronegative. Input material: PBMCs.

The CDR3 DNA reads as TGTGCCAGCAGCTCCAACTGGGGGACCCCGGGGGTTGAAGAAGCTTTCTTT. This translates into CASSSNWGTPGVEEAFF. This rearrangement joins TRBV5-8 to TRBJ1-1; tentative D call: TRBD1 (5 bases). Germline V lookup: CDR1 SGHTS, CDR2 YDEGEE. V was clipped by 3 bases and J by 8 bases, with 26 bases between them. The CDR3 consists of 17 residues.